This TCR beta chain was observed in a study of spatial heterogeneity in lung cancer. Points from the study as a whole: Tumor mutation counts were tracked by expanded intratumoral alpha and beta TCR counts.

Each CDR3 protein gets one entry after TCRdb re-called the 5' RACE reads with MiXCR. The sample holds some 9,500 distinct CDR3 sequences; roughly an eighth are singletons and the top ten take roughly an eighth. Stated time point: sample taken at primary tumor resection. Of note for this clonotype: Its antigen is not identified. Found in a library prepared for alpha chains, this beta chain is an off-target read, and its abundance has little meaning.

This specimen consisted of lung tumor tissue, obtained at surgery. This clonotype was obtained from a male donor with early-stage non-small cell lung cancer.

DNA for the CDR3: TGTGCCATCAGTGGGCCGGGACTAGCACTCCATGAGCAGTTCTTC. Translation: CAISGPGLALHEQFF. This chain links TRBV10-3 with TRBJ2-1; TRBD2 matches 9 bases. The J segment lost 8 bases and the V segment lost 4 bases, leaving 9 bases of the junction unmatched. Germline CDR1 ENHRY, CDR2 SYGVKD. The CDR3 length is 15 residues.